This passage covers 19 T cell receptor beta chains from one sample sequenced in a study of OX40 agonist ivuxolimab in advanced cancers. This table comes from immunoSEQ multiplex PCR, and its TCRdb copy is limited to in-frame clones, with some not included. The sample includes around 100,000 clones, approximately 90% of them seen just once. The material sequenced was CD4+ or CD8+ T cells sorted from blood, taken in a trial of the OX40 agonist ivuxolimab. The receptors derive from an adult with an advanced solid tumor such as melanoma, head and neck, liver or kidney cancer.

In this sample, this clone turned up once. This sequence joins TRBV27 and TRBJ2-7; 13 bases fit TRBD2. Trimming cost V 6 bases and J 7 bases; bases outside gene matches: 9. The CDR3 consists of 15 residues. Looked up from germline, CDR1 is MNHEY and CDR2 is SMNVEV (reference sequence). Written as DNA, the CDR3 is TGTGCCAGCAGCCAAGAGGGACTAGCGGGACGAGAGCAGTACTTC. It codes for CASSQEGLAGREQYF.

The V call is TRBV7-3, the J call TRBJ2-3; 13 bases agree with TRBD2. The ends lost 0 bases at V and 6 bases at J; junction bases unmatched: 3. The CDR3 has 16 amino acids. Germline V gives CDR1 SGHTA, CDR2 FQGTGA. The CDR3 sequence is CASSLTGLAGSDTQYF. CDR3 bases: TGTGCCAGCAGCTTAACGGGACTAGCGGGATCGGATACGCAGTATTTT.

Worth noting for this clone: A read error may account for a junction end that differs from germline. The V gene is TRBV27, the J gene TRBJ2-7, with D tentatively TRBD2 (6 bases). The germline V gene has CDR1 MNHEY and CDR2 SMNVEV (reference sequence). The CDR3 extends over 15 amino acids. As DNA, the CDR3 is TGTGCCAGCAGCCCCCGCGGGGTGAGTGTCCTAGGAATAGCCTTC. The encoded protein is CASSPRGVSVLGIAF.

The CDR3 here is CASSRAWGQETQYF. DNA for the CDR3: TGCGCCAGCAGCAGGGCTTGGGGCCAAGAGACCCAGTACTTC. The V call is TRBV5-1, the J call TRBJ2-5; no clear D gene. Germline V gene lookup returns CDR1 SGHRS and CDR2 YFSETQ. The V end was cut by 4 bases, the J end by 1 base, with 11 bases between. The CDR3 totals 14 residues.

The rearrangement uses TRBV6-6 and TRBJ2-5, with TRBD1 matching 11 bases. This CDR3 is 16 amino acids long. Germline V gives CDR1 MNHNY, CDR2 SVGAGI (reference sequence). J gave up 6 bases and V 5 bases, and 11 bases lay outside the gene matches. The DNA of the CDR3 is TGTGCCAGCAGTCCTGCGGACAGGGGGCTTGGGAAGACCCAGTACTTC. This encodes CASSPADRGLGKTQYF.

The rearrangement uses TRBV7-6 and TRBJ1-3, with TRBD1 matching over 8 bases. The germline V gene has CDR1 SGHVS and CDR2 FNYEAQ. The CDR3 totals 16 residues. Trimming removed 4 bases from V and 6 bases from J; junction bases left unmatched: 11. Here the CDR3 DNA reads TGTGCCAGCAGCTCGAAGGGGGGACAGGCGTCAAACACCATATATTTT. It translates to CASSSKGGQASNTIYF. Variable domain in full (rest from reference TRBV7-6 and TRBJ1-3): GAGVSQSPRYKVTKRGQDVALRCDPISGHVSLYWYRQALGQGPEFLTYFNYEAQQDKSGLPNDRFSAERPEGSISTLTIQRTEQRDSAMYRCASSSKGGQASNTIYFGEGSWLTVV.

The chain employs TRBV4-3 and TRBJ2-7, with D tentatively TRBD1 (7 bases). The length of the CDR3 is 15 residues. V was clipped by 0 bases and J by 6 bases, with 15 bases between them. Per germline, CDR1 LGHNA and CDR2 YSLEER. The CDR3 spells CASSQDARGDLEQYF. The DNA of the CDR3 is TGCGCCAGCAGCCAAGATGCCAGGGGGGACCTCGAGCAGTACTTC.

This CDR3 is CASPGLLVHSGNTIYF. The CDR3 region has the DNA TGTGCTAGCCCCGGCCTCTTGGTACACTCTGGAAACACCATATATTTT. This chain uses TRBV12-5 with TRBJ1-3; D not resolved. This CDR3 comprises 16 residues. Trimming pared 9 bases from V and 0 bases from J, leaving 18 bases between. Germline V gene lookup returns CDR1 LGHNT and CDR2 FRNRAP.

The chain has TRBV9 and TRBJ1-1; 8 bases match TRBD1. This CDR3 contains 16 residues. With 3 bases clipped from V and 0 bases from J, the junction kept 7 bases outside the gene matches. Germline-derived CDR1 and CDR2 are SGDLS and YYNGEE. The CDR3: CASSAQGAALNTEAFF. The CDR3 region has the DNA TGTGCCAGCAGCGCCCAGGGGGCTGCCTTGAACACTGAAGCTTTCTTT.

This sequence joins TRBV30 and TRBJ2-3; the match to TRBD2 covers 7 bases. After removal of 1 base from V and 2 bases from J, the junction contained 9 bases not matched to a gene. This CDR3 has 16 amino acids. Germline values: CDR1 GTSNPN, CDR2 SVGIG (reference sequence). In DNA form, the CDR3 reads TGTGCCTGGAGTGAAGGCAGCGGGAAGACCACAGATACGCAGTATTTT. Translation gives CAWSEGSGKTTDTQYF.

On this clone itself: Other DNA sequences in this specimen translate into the identical CDR3. J is TRBJ1-2 and V is TRBV18; 7 nucleotides align to TRBD1. Germline trimming cut 3 bases from V and 3 bases from J; bases unmatched to any gene: 4. This CDR3 has 14 residues. Germline V lookup: CDR1 KGHSH, CDR2 LQKENI. The CDR3 DNA reads as TGTGCCAGCTCACCTACTGGACAGGACTATGGCTACACCTTC. Translated, it gives CASSPTGQDYGYTF.

The V call is TRBV4-2, the J call TRBJ1-4, with 7 bases matching TRBD1. CDR1 and CDR2 (germline): LGHNA, YNFKEQ. V lost 3 bases, J lost 0 bases, and 7 bases stayed unmatched. The CDR3 length is 17 residues. The CDR3 spells CASSQRQGGATNEKLFF. The CDR3 DNA sequence: TGTGCCAGCAGCCAGCGACAGGGAGGGGCAACTAATGAAAAACTGTTTTTT.

J is TRBJ2-5 and V is TRBV19; maybe TRBD2 (5 bases). Looked up from germline, CDR1 is LNHDA and CDR2 is SQIVND (reference sequence). The germline V and J ends were trimmed by 3 bases and 2 bases, with 13 bases remaining between them. The CDR3 is 15 residues long. This CDR3 is CASSITSGGQETQYF. CDR3 bases: TGTGCCAGTAGTATTACAAGCGGAGGACAAGAGACCCAGTACTTC.

The chain combines TRBV6-5 with TRBJ2-7, with 11 bases lining up with TRBD2. The CDR3 loop spans 15 amino acids. CDR1 is MNHEY, CDR2 SVGAGI, per germline. V trimming: 6 bases; J trimming: 6 bases; junction bases outside the gene matches: 10. CDR3 loop: CASSRQVAGGREQYF. The CDR3 DNA follows: TGTGCCAGCAGCCGTCAAGTAGCGGGAGGGCGCGAGCAGTACTTC.

The genes are TRBV14 and TRBJ1-1, with D perhaps TRBD1 (6 bases). With 1 base removed from V and 3 bases from J, the gap between germline ends came to 15 bases. This CDR3 region has 16 residues. Per the germline V gene, CDR1 is SGHDN and CDR2 is FVKESK. As DNA, the CDR3 is TGTGCCAGCAGCCAAGCCGGGTACGGGGGGCACACTGAAGCTTTCTTT. Amino acid sequence: CASSQAGYGGHTEAFF.

The rearrangement uses TRBV7-6 and TRBJ2-7; D possibly corresponds to TRBD2 (5 bases). Germline loops: CDR1 SGHVS, CDR2 FNYEAQ. The CDR3 extends over 15 amino acids. Deletions cut 4 bases from V and 6 bases from J, with 19 bases between. Here the CDR3 reads CASSSTEEEGGEQYF. CDR3 in DNA: TGTGCCAGCAGCTCTACAGAGGAGGAAGGTGGCGAGCAGTACTTC.

The gene calls are TRBV15 and TRBJ2-7, with D unclear. This CDR3 region has 16 residues. Trimming took 3 bases from V and 0 from J, leaving 15 bases between them. Germline V gene sequence: CDR1 LNHNV, CDR2 YYDKDF (reference sequence). This CDR3 is CATSRLPISGSYEQYF. The CDR3 DNA sequence: TGTGCCACCAGCAGGCTTCCGATCTCGGGCTCCTACGAGCAGTACTTC.

The chain joins TRBV30 to TRBJ2-2; D may be TRBD1 (7 bases). CDR1 is GTSNPN, CDR2 SVGIG, per germline (reference sequence). The ends were cut back, 5 bases at V and 4 bases at J, with 14 bases in the middle. CDR3 length equals 14 residues. Here the CDR3 reads CAWAGQPPTGELFF. For the CDR3, the DNA is TGTGCCTGGGCGGGACAGCCGCCCACCGGGGAGCTGTTTTTT.

V and J are TRBV5-4 and TRBJ2-5; the D gene is possibly TRBD1 (6 bases). The CDR3 is 14 residues long. The V end lost 4 bases, the J end lost 5 bases, and 15 bases lay between the germline ends. Looked up from germline, CDR1 is SGHNT and CDR2 is YYREEE (reference sequence). The CDR3 reads CASSLPDSRETQYF. The CDR3 DNA is TGTGCCAGCAGCCTACCGGACAGCCGGGAGACCCAGTACTTC.